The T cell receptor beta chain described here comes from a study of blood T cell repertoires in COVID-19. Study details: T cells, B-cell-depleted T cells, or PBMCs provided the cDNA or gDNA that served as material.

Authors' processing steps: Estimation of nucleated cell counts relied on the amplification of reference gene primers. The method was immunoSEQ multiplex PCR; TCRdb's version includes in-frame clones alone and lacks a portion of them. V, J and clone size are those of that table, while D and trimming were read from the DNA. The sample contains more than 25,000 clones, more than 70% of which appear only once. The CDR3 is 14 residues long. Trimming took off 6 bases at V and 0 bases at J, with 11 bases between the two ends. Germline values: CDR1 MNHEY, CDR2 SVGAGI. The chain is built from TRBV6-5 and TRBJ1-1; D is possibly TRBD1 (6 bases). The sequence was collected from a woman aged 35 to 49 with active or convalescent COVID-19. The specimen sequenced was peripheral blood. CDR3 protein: CASRGGGMNTEAFF. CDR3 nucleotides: TGTGCCAGCAGGGGAGGGGGTATGAACACTGAAGCTTTCTTT.